This TCR beta chain was sequenced in a study of Ad26.COV2.S vaccination and SARS-CoV-2 variants. Study context: Recipients of Ad26.COV2.S got it intramuscularly, once or twice 56 days apart.

Assay used: immunoSEQ multiplex PCR; TCRdb lists only in-frame clones, some missing. Among some 640,000 clones listed, 89% were seen once. The CDR3 length is 11 residues. Looked up from germline, CDR1 is MNHEY and CDR2 is SMNVEV (reference sequence). V lost 7 bases, J lost 7 bases, and 10 bases lay in between. Treatment described: some 20 received Ad26.COV2.S at low or high dose, single or two shots; 5 received placebo; per-sample allocation not given. Sampling was performed 63 days after the first vaccine or placebo injection. This clone has just one count. This specimen was peripheral blood, taken in a trial of Ad26.COV2.S vaccine versus placebo. The chain recombines TRBV27 with TRBJ1-1; D might be TRBD1 (5 bases). This clonotype was sampled from a person between 18 and 60 years old who received the Ad26.COV2.S COVID-19 vaccine or a placebo. CDR3 DNA sequence: TGTGCCAGCACCCTGAGGGGTGAAGCTTTCTTT. Protein: CASTLRGEAFF.